The present T cell receptor (beta chain) was sequenced within a study of CD8+CD57+ T cells in acquired aplastic anemia. This CDR3 has 15 amino acids. Per the germline V gene, CDR1 is SGHRS and CDR2 is YFSETQ. Trimming took 3 bases from V and 2 from J; bases not matched to a gene: 6. It was genomic DNA that served as the template for profiling TCR beta VDJ and CDR3. TCRdb itself ran the reads through MiXCR, one entry per CDR3 protein. Among around 500,000 distinct CDR3 sequences listed, over 25% were seen once. Only patients with CD8+CD57+ cell expansion on flow cytometry were chosen for sequencing. This receptor was obtained from a human donor with aplastic anemia. This chain uses TRBV5-1 with TRBJ2-7; 9 nucleotides align to TRBD2. The sequenced sample was sorted CD4+, CD8+, or CD8+CD57+ T cells (not recorded which) from PBMCs. The CDR3 DNA follows: TGCGCCAGCAGCTGGGGACTAGCCTCCACCTACGAGCAGTACTTC. Protein product: CASSWGLASTYEQYF.